These T cell receptor beta chains were read from a single sample in a study of blood T cells in healthy people across ages. TCRdb itself ran the 5' RACE reads through MiXCR, one entry per CDR3 protein. The table records 900,000 to 950,000 distinct CDR3 sequences, around 29% of them present only once. Separately, the same data were catalogued under a study of T cells of mothers and their children.

The sequenced sample was blood. The receptors here all came from a middle-aged woman in good health. Each CDR3 is given with its conserved first and last residue. A D gene is named only where the DNA matches it firmly. Clone size, where shown, is once, few, many, or a class for clones that have expanded.

d_call	j_call	v_call	clone_size	cdr3_nt	cdr3_aa
.	TRBJ2-7	TRBV2	many	TGTGCCACCCATGCTGGGGCGGGGCAATACGAGCAGTACTTC	CATHAGAGQYEQYF
TRBD1	TRBJ1-5	TRBV27	.	TGTGCCAGCGGGAAAACGACAGGGTGGGATCAGCCCCAGCATTTT	CASGKTTGWDQPQHF
.	TRBJ1-2	TRBV10-3	few	TGTGCCATCAGTGAGTCGTCCAGGGTCGGTGGCTACACCTTC	CAISESSRVGGYTF
.	TRBJ2-7	TRBV28	many	TGTGGGTGTGTGGGCACAGTCGGTATACCCTACGAGCAGTACTTC	CGCVGTVGIPYEQYF
.	TRBJ1-2	TRBV5-6	.	TGTGCCAGCAGCGGGCTCCCGGGCGCCAACTATGGCTACACCTTC	CASSGLPGANYGYTF
TRBD1	TRBJ1-2	TRBV9	many	TGTGCCAGCAGCGACAGGGGTTTTCATGGCTACACCTTC	CASSDRGFHGYTF
.	TRBJ1-1	TRBV19	.	TGTGCCAGTACGGGGCGGGGTTTGGGTCGAACTGAAGCTTTCTTT	CASTGRGLGRTEAFF
TRBD1	TRBJ1-1	TRBV27	.	TGTGCCAGCCTCTCACGAGCCGGGACAGGGTGGGAGGGCACTGAAGCTTTCTTT	CASLSRAGTGWEGTEAFF
TRBD1	TRBJ2-1	TRBV7-2	.	TGTGCCAGCAGCTTAGACAGGGGGGTGCACAATGAGCAGTTCTTC	CASSLDRGVHNEQFF
.	TRBJ1-5	TRBV20-1	.	TGCAGTGCTAGAGAAGGAGGGAGGGAGGGTCAGCCCCAGCATTTT	CSAREGGREGQPQHF
TRBD2	TRBJ2-1	TRBV5-1	few	TGCGCCAGCAGCCTTCCGGGACTAGCGGGGCCCTACAATGAGCAGTTCTTC	CASSLPGLAGPYNEQFF